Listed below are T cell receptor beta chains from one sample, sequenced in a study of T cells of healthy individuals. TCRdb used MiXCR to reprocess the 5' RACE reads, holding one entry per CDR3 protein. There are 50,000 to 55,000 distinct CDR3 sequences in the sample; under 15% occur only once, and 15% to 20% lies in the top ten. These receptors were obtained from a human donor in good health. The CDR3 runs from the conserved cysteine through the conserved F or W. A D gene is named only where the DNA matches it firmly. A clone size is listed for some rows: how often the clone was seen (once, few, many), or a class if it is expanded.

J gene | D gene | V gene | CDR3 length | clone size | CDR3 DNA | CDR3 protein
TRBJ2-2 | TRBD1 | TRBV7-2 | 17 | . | TGTGCCAGCAGCCCGCCGGGACAGGGCCTCCTCACCGGGGAGCTGTTTTTT | CASSPPGQGLLTGELFF
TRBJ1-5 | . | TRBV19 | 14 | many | TGTGCCAGTAGCAGTGGGGGAGTCAATCAGCCCCAGCATTTT | CASSSGGVNQPQHF
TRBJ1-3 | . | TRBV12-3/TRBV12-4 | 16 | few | TGTGCCAGCAGTTTCACCTCAACAGGTTGGGGAAACACCATATATTTT | CASSFTSTGWGNTIYF
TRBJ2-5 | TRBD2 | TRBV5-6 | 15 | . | TGTGCCAGCAGCACCCTGGGGACTAGTCAAGAGACCCAGTACTTC | CASSTLGTSQETQYF
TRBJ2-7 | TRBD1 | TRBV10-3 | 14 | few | TGTGCCATCAGGCCGGGACAGGGGTCCTACGAGCAGTACTTC | CAIRPGQGSYEQYF
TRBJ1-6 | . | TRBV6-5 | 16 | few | TGTGCCAGCACGCCCGCTGGGAGCTCCTATAATTCACCCCTCCACTTT | CASTPAGSSYNSPLHF
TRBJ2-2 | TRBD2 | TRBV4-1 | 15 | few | TGCGCCAGCAGCCCTAGCGGGAGAAACACCGGGGAGCTGTTTTTT | CASSPSGRNTGELFF
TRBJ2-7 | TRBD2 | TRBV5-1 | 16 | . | TGCGCCAGCAGCCCGGGAGGGGGGACTAGCTCATACGAGCAGTACTTC | CASSPGGGTSSYEQYF
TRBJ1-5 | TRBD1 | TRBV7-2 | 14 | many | TGTGCCAGCAGCTTACAGGGGGGAGGGCAGCCCCAGCATTTT | CASSLQGGGQPQHF
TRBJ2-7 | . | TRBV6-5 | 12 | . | TGTGCCAGCAGCCAGGGACCCTACGAGCAGTACTTC | CASSQGPYEQYF
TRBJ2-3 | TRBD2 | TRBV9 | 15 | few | TGTGCCAGCAGCGGTAGCGGGGGCAGCACAGATACGCAGTATTTT | CASSGSGGSTDTQYF
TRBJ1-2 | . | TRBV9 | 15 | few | TGTGCCAGCAGCGTAGGAAGTCTGGCTAACTATGGCTACACCTTC | CASSVGSLANYGYTF
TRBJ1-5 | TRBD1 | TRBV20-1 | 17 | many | TGCAGTGCTACGCCGCGGCCAGGGACAGGCGGTATTCAGCCCCAGCATTTT | CSATPRPGTGGIQPQHF
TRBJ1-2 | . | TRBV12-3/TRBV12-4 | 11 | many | TGTGCCAGCAGTTTAGGGACAGGCTACACCTTC | CASSLGTGYTF
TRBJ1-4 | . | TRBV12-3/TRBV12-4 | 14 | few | TGTGCCAGCAGTTACTCTACAACTAATGAAAAACTGTTTTTT | CASSYSTTNEKLFF
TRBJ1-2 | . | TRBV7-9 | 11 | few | TGTGCCAGCAGTCAAGAAGTTGGCTACACCTTC | CASSQEVGYTF
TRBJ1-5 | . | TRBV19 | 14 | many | TGTGCCAGTGTGGGACGGCCTAGCAATCAGCCCCAGCATTTT | CASVGRPSNQPQHF
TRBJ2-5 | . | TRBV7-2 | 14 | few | TGTGCCAGCAGACCCGACTGGGGACAAGAGACCCAGTACTTC | CASRPDWGQETQYF
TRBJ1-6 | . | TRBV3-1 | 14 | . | TGTGCCAGCAGCCAAGATAGCGGGGCTTCACCCCTCCACTTT | CASSQDSGASPLHF
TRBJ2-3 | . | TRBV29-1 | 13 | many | TGCAGCGCAAGACTGACAAACACAGATACGCAGTATTTT | CSARLTNTDTQYF
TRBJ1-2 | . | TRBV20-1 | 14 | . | TGCAGTGCTAGTACTGTCTCCCAGGGAGGTGGCTACACCTTC | CSASTVSQGGGYTF
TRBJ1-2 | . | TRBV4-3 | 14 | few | . | CASSQDHYVGKGTF
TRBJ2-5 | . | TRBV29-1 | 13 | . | TGCAGCGTTGAAGGGTCGGGAGCTGAGACCCAGTACTTC | CSVEGSGAETQYF
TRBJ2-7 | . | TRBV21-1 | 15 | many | TGTGCCAGCAGCGGAGACGGGCAGGGGCCGGGTGAGCAGTACTTC | CASSGDGQGPGEQYF
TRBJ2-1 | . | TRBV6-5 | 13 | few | TGTGCCAGCAGTTCACTAGGGACGCTTGAGCAGTTCTTC | CASSSLGTLEQFF
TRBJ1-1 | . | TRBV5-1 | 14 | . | TGCGCCAGCAGCTTGGGTAGTCACGGGACTGAAGCTTTCTTT | CASSLGSHGTEAFF
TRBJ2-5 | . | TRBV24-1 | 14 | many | TGTGCCACCAGTGATTGGGCGGACCAAGAGACCCAGTACTTC | CATSDWADQETQYF
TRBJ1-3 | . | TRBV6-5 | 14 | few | TGTGCCAGCACGGGGGGGGGGCCCGGAAACACCATATATTTT | CASTGGGPGNTIYF
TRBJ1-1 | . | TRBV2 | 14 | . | TGTGCCAGCAGGCCCTTGACAGAGAACACTGAAGCTTTCTTT | CASRPLTENTEAFF
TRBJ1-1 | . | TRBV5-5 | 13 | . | TGTGCCAGCAGCGCCTTCATGAACACTGAAGCTTTCTTT | CASSAFMNTEAFF
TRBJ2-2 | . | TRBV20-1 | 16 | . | TGCAGTGCTAGATTAAACGGGCCTGCGAACACCGGGGAGCTGTTTTTT | CSARLNGPANTGELFF
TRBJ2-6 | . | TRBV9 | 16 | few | TGTGCCAGCAGCCCCCTCCAGGGAGCTGGGGCCAACGTCCTGACTTTC | CASSPLQGAGANVLTF
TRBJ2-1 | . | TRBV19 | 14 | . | TGTGCCAGTAGTATAGAAAGCTCCTACAATGAGCAGTTCTTC | CASSIESSYNEQFF
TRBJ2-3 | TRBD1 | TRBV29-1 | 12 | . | TGCAGCGCTGGACAGGGGTCAGATACGCAGTATTTT | CSAGQGSDTQYF
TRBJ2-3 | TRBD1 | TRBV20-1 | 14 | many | TGCAGTGCTCCAGGGACAGGGGGCACAGATACGCAGTATTTT | CSAPGTGGTDTQYF
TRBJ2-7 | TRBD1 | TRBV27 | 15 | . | TGTGCCAGCAGTCCAACCGGGACAGGAGCTTACGAGCAGTACTTC | CASSPTGTGAYEQYF
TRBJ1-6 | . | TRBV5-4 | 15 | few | TGTGCCAGCAGCTTGGGGCAGGGGCCTCAATCACCCCTCCACTTT | CASSLGQGPQSPLHF
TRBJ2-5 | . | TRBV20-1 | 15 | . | TGCAGTGCTCCCCCATCGACAGACCAACAAGAGACCCAGTACTTC | CSAPPSTDQQETQYF
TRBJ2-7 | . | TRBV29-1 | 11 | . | TGCAGCGTCGCTACAGGGCGGGAGCAGTACTTC | CSVATGREQYF
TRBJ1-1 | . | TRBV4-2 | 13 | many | TGTGCCAGCAGCCCCACAGGGAACACTGAAGCTTTCTTT | CASSPTGNTEAFF
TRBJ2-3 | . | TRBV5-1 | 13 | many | TGCGCCAGCAGCTTTGACGGCACAGATACGCAGTATTTT | CASSFDGTDTQYF
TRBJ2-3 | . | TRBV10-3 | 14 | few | TGTGCCATCAGTGAGCCCCTTTGGACAGATACGCAGTATTTT | CAISEPLWTDTQYF
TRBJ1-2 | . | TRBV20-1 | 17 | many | TGCAGTGCTAGGGGGAGCGGGGGGAGAGACAGGAGATACGGCTACACCTTC | CSARGSGGRDRRYGYTF
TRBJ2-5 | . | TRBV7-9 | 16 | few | TGTGCCAGCAGCTCCCTCCCGAGCGGAGGATGGGAGACCCAGTACTTC | CASSSLPSGGWETQYF
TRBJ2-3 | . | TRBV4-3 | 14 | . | TGCGCCAGCAGCCAGGCACTACCCACAGATACGCAGTATTTT | CASSQALPTDTQYF
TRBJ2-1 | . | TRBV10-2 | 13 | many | TGCGCCACCACTAGCCGATCCTACAATGAGCAGTTCTTC | CATTSRSYNEQFF
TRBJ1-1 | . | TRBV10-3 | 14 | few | TGTGCCATCAGGGAACAGGGCTTGAACACTGAAGCTTTCTTT | CAIREQGLNTEAFF
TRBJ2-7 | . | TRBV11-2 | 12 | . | TGTGCCAGCAGGTACGGGCTCTACGAGCAGTACTTC | CASRYGLYEQYF